This TCR beta chain was captured by sequencing in a study of CD8+ T cells in alopecia areata. Across the study: The study gave tofacitinib for 6 to 18 months, then 6 months off drug. Broader study findings: Tofacitinib significantly decreased scalp clonality and expanded CD8+ clones among top 100. The link between baseline CD8+ expansion and response remains uncertain with one nonresponder. Compared with mice, patients displayed less clear TCR sharing, possibly for HLA-related reasons.

CDR3 length equals 14 residues. V was clipped by 7 bases and J by 3 bases, with 17 bases between them. Germline CDR1 and CDR2: SGHRS and YFSETQ. Comment on this clone: The antigen remains undetermined.

Reverse transcribed after extraction, RNA yielded cDNA as the sequencing template. Here immunoSEQ multiplex PCR was the method, and the copy in TCRdb shows in-frame clones only, minus some. Of 180,000 or so clones listed, 58% were seen once; the top ten hold 16%. Treatment described: oral pan-JAK inhibitor, 5-10 mg twice daily. Material: CD4+ T cells sorted from blood, obtained between weeks 55 and 65, from a patient treated with tofacitinib. The receptor comes from a human donor with alopecia areata. The chain has TRBV5-1 and TRBJ2-7, with a tentative D call TRBD2 (6 bases). The CDR3 DNA is TGCGCCAGCCGTCGGAGCGGGTCCCACTACGAGCAGTACTTC. Protein: CASRRSGSHYEQYF.